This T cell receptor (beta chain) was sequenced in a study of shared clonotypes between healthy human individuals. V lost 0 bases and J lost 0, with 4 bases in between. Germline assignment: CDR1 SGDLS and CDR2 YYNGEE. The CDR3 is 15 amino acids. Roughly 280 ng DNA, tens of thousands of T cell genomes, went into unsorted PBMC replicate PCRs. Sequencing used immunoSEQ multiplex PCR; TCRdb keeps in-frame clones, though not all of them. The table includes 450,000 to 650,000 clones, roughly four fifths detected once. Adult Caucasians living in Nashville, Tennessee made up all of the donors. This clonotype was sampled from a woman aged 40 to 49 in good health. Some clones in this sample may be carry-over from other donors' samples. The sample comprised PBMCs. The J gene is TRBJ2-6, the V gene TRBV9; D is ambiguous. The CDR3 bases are TGTGCCAGCAGCGTAGACAGCTCTGGGGCCAACGTCCTGACTTTC. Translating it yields CASSVDSSGANVLTF.